This record looks at one T cell receptor (beta chain) sequence and its context. Its antigen remains undetermined. The input lacks base qualities; no much larger clone sits a single base away. The same CDR3 is also encoded by other DNA sequences in this sample. This record comes from a study of glioma-infiltrating T cells after dendritic cell vaccination (dated by TCRdb to 2016 to 2017). In terms of the full investigation: The cohort comprised roughly 15 glioblastoma patients from Phase I and II dendritic cell vaccination trials, 9 newly diagnosed and 6 with recurrent disease. Patients received three intradermal dendritic cell vaccine injections at biweekly intervals in the arm below the axilla. The vaccine was prepared from monocyte-derived dendritic cells that were cultured for roughly 7 days with IL-4 and GM-CSF and then pulsed overnight with autologous tumor lysate. Survival after dendritic cell vaccination was correlated with TCR sequencing metrics, such as TIL content and the overlap between tumor and blood repertoires. Tumor-infiltrating lymphocyte content was quantified and tumor and blood repertoires were compared in dendritic cell-vaccinated glioblastoma patients by deep sequencing of TCR beta CDR3 regions. Autologous tumor lysate-pulsed dendritic cell vaccination was administered to the patients between 2003 and 2012.

The immunoSEQ assay amplified TCRB CDR3 regions from 1.5 to 2.5 micrograms of genomic DNA, or from all available DNA when less than that amount was available. Multiplex PCR used 60 forward primers for TCR V beta segments and 13 reverse primers for J beta segments. To estimate reads per starting template, synthetic control templates were spiked into each sample at limiting dilution. The Illumina HiSeq System generated 87 bp sequencing reads. The authors processed their data as follows. To remove PCR and sequencing errors, closely related sequences were merged with a nearest neighbor algorithm. TCR overlap was defined as the percentage of unique tumor TCR beta sequences that were also present in the same patient's peripheral blood. Entries here come from immuneACCESS through TCRdb and include only in-frame sequences with V and J called. Some clones fail to appear in such tables; in the studies checked, an unresolved V gene covers under half of the shortfall, and the cause of the remainder is unknown. D and trimming come from the DNA, and the V and J calls and clone size come from that table. This sample gives about 65,000 clones in total; 86% of them show up just once. Clones ranked in the top ten supply about 9.9% of the sample.

Read against the paper, the sample's time point label means: after dendritic cell vaccination, including at tumor progression/relapse. Patients were selected for having adequate residual fresh-frozen tumor tissue and more than two years of available survival data. Molecular status otherwise varied across the glioblastoma patients, but none of them carried an isocitrate dehydrogenase mutation. PBMC were collected before vaccination, two weeks after the third vaccination, and at tumor progression if tumor progression occurred. The Qiagen DNeasy Blood extraction Kit was used to extract genomic DNA. Points the paper makes about the study in general: The TCR overlap response model with three groups was called speculative and said to need prospective validation. The cohort was small and heterogeneous, and full blood and tumor sets were available for few patients, with initial-recurrent tumor pairs available for even fewer patients. No direct relationship between TCR clonality and survival was found, suggesting that a diverse polyclonal response may matter. After dendritic cell vaccination, a higher estimated pretreatment TIL content predicted longer time to progression and longer overall survival.

Sample: blood, taken after dendritic cell vaccination. This clonotype was sampled from a human donor with glioblastoma.

The DNA is as follows: TGCGCCAGCAGCTTGGGACAGAACACCGGGGAGCTGTTTTTT. This sequence encodes CASSLGQNTGELFF. This chain is built from TRBV5-1 and TRBJ2-2; no D gene call is confident. As encoded in the germline V gene, CDR1 is SGHRS while CDR2 is YFSETQ. The germline ends are 4 bases apart after V is trimmed by 0 bases and J by 1 base. The CDR3 goes from the cysteine to the phenylalanine over 14 residues. This entry keeps only the CDR3 DNA: 42 bases, framed from base 1.